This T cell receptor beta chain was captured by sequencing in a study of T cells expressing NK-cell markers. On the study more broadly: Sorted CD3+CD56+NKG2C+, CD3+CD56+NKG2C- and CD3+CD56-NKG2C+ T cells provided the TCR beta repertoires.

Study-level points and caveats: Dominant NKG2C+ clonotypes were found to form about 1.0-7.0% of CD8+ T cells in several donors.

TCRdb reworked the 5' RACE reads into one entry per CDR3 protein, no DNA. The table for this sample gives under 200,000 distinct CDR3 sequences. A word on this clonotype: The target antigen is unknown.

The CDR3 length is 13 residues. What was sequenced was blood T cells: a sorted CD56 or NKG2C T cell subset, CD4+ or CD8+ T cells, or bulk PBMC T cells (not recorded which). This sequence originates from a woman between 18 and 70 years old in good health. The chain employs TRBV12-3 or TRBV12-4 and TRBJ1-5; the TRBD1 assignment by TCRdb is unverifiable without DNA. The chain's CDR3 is CASSGQINQPQHF.